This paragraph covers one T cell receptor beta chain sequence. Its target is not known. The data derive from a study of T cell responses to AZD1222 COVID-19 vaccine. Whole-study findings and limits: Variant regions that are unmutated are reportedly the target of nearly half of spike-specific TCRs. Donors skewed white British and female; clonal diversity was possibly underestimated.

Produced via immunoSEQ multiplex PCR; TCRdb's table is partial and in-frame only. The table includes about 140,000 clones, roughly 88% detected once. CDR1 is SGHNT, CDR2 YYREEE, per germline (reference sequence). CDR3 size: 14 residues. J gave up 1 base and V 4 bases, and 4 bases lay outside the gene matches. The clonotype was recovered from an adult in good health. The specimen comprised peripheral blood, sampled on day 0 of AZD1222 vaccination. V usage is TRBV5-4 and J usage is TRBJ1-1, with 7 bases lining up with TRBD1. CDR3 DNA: TGTGCCAGCAGCCCCTGGACAGGGAACACTGAAGCTTTCTTT. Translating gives CASSPWTGNTEAFF.